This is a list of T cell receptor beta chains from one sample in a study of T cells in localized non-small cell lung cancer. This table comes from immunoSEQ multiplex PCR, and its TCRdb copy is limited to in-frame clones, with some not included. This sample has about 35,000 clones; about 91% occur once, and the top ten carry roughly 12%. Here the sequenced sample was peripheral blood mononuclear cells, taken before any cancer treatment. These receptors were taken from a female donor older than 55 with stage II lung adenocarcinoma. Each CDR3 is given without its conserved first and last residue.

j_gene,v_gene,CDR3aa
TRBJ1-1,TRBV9,ASSVDQVGTEAF
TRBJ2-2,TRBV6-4,ASSISTDTGELF
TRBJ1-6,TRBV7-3,ASSATQYNSPLH
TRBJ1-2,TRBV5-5,ASRRADRDYGYT
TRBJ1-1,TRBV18,ASSPELGQLNTEAF
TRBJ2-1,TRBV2,ASSEALSGGYNEQF
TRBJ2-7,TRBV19,ASAPGTGFSYEQY
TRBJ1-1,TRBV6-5,ASTRTVNTEAF
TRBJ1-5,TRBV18,ASSPGDRSQPQH
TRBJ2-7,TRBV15,ATSRDLGGRANEQY
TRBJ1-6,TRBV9,ASSVATRNSPLH
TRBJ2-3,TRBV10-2,ASRSTGLDTQY
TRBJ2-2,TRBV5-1,ASSAAASLMRELF
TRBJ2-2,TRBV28,ASSLDRLWNTGELF